This paragraph covers one TCR beta chain sequence. CDR1 is MNHEY and CDR2 is SMNVEV in the germline V gene (reference sequence). V was shortened by 3 bases and J by 1 base, with 10 bases between the two germline ends. The CDR3 has 14 residues. Time point meaning: baseline, week 1 (first vaccination visit). Regarding treatment: pre-vaccination baseline after standard-of-care therapy. Donors' newly diagnosed IDH1-mutant WHO grade 3 or 4 astrocytomas lacked nuclear ATRX. These data originate in a study of a mutant IDH1 vaccine in newly diagnosed glioma. On the study more broadly: Therapy received beforehand was radiotherapy, temozolomide, or both, with most patients given both.

The repertoire was sequenced with immunoSEQ multiplex PCR; TCRdb's copy has only in-frame clones and lacks some. Here the sample spans fewer than 50,000 clones, around four fifths being singletons. The sample was PBMCs, taken from a glioma patient treated with radiotherapy, temozolomide or both. The chain carries TRBV27 and TRBJ2-7; D tentatively fits TRBD1 or TRBD2 (5 bases each). The sequence came from a man aged 35-49 years with glioma. Some clones in this sample may be carry-over from other donors' samples. CDR3 coding DNA: TGTGCCAGCAGTTTCGGGGCGCGGTCCTACGAGCAGTACTTC. Its translation is CASSFGARSYEQYF.